One sample yielded the 30 T cell receptor beta chains listed below, sequenced in a study of CXCR3-negative and CXCR3-positive naive CD8 T cells. 5' RACE with UMI labels generated the TRB cDNA libraries. From its re-call of the 5' RACE reads, TCRdb lists each CDR3 protein once, without DNA. Recorded for this sample: approximately 49,000 distinct CDR3 sequences. The sample comprised memory CD8+ T cells from blood. Receptors originate from a human donor in good health. Some clones in this sample may be carry-over from other donors' samples.

This rearrangement joins TRBV2 to TRBJ2-7; TCRdb outputs TRBD1, but without DNA this stays unchecked. Germline V gives CDR1 SNHLY, CDR2 FYNNEI. The length of the CDR3 is 16 residues. This CDR3 is CASRGQGAAFEYEQYF.

The chain employs TRBV28 and TRBJ1-1. The CDR3 length is 16 residues. Germline-derived CDR1 and CDR2 are MDHEN and SYDVKM. Here the CDR3 reads CASSLSQVGVDTEAFF.

The genes are TRBV3-1 and TRBJ2-1; the TCRdb call, TRBD2, lacks DNA for checking. The CDR3 is made up of 15 amino acids. Germline assignment: CDR1 LGHDT and CDR2 YNNKEL (reference sequence). This chain's CDR3 is CASSLSENSYNEQFF.

V and J are TRBV6-5 and TRBJ2-1; TCRdb's D call of TRBD1 is untestable without DNA. The CDR3 has 15 residues. Germline CDR1 is MNHEY and CDR2 is SVGAGI. The CDR3 is CASSYTGGGNNEQFF.

The chain uses TRBV7-9 and TRBJ2-3; TCRdb's D call of TRBD1 is untestable without DNA. Looked up from germline, CDR1 is SEHNR and CDR2 is FQNEAQ (reference sequence). This CDR3 contains 15 residues. The chain's CDR3 is CASSEGQTFTDTQYF.

The chain joins TRBV27 to TRBJ2-2; TCRdb reports TRBD1, a call that lacks DNA to check it against. The germline V gene encodes CDR1 MNHEY and CDR2 SMNVEV (reference sequence). This CDR3 is built from 14 residues. CDR3 sequence reads: CASSRDREVGELFF.

The rearrangement uses TRBV29-1 and TRBJ2-3; the TCRdb D gene call, TRBD1, has no DNA to confirm it. The CDR3 runs 17 residues. The germline CDR1 and CDR2 sequences are SQVTM and ANQGSEA. The CDR3 spells CSGAGVNRVAGMNTQYF.

V is TRBV25-1 and J is TRBJ2-7; TCRdb lists TRBD2, though no DNA is available to test this call. Germline lookup yields CDR1 MGHDK and CDR2 SYGVNS. The CDR3 is made up of 17 amino acids. CDR3 loop: CASSEPSGGAFHYEQYF.

The J gene is TRBJ1-2, the V gene TRBV29-1; absent DNA, TCRdb's TRBD1 call cannot be checked. Germline V lookup: CDR1 SQVTM, CDR2 ANQGSEA. The CDR3 spans 14 residues. The CDR3: CSVEVHSGGYGYTF.

The rearrangement joins TRBV11-3 to TRBJ2-7. The CDR3 spans 13 residues. Germline V gene sequence: CDR1 SGHNT, CDR2 YENEEA. This CDR3 is CASSLGPENEQYF.

J is TRBJ2-1 and V is TRBV5-6; the D gene TCRdb calls, TRBD1, cannot be checked with no DNA. Germline V gene sequence: CDR1 SGHDT, CDR2 YYEEEE. The CDR3 covers 16 residues. The CDR3: CASSLGGQPSYNEQFF.

This rearrangement joins TRBV3-1 to TRBJ2-7; absent DNA, TCRdb's TRBD2 call cannot be checked. Germline CDR1 reads LGHDT; CDR2 reads YNNKEL (reference sequence). The CDR3 runs 13 residues. The CDR3 sequence is CASSQDGSTEQYF.

The chain combines TRBV18 with TRBJ2-3; the D gene TCRdb calls, TRBD2, cannot be checked with no DNA. Germline CDR1 reads KGHSH; CDR2 reads LQKENI. The CDR3 contains 17 residues. CDR3: CASSPPERGISTDTQYF.

The J gene is TRBJ1-1, the V gene TRBV5-1. This CDR3 comprises 13 residues. CDR1 is SGHRS, CDR2 YFSETQ, per germline. CDR3 residues: CASSLGLNTEAFF.

V is TRBV9 and J is TRBJ1-5; TCRdb gives TRBD1 as the D gene, but with no DNA this cannot be confirmed. Germline-derived CDR1 and CDR2 are SGDLS and YYNGEE. The CDR3 runs 15 residues. CDR3 loop: CASSVSTGHNQPQHF.

The rearrangement uses TRBV27 and TRBJ2-1; there is no DNA to check the TCRdb D call of TRBD1. This CDR3 has 16 amino acids. Germline loops: CDR1 MNHEY, CDR2 SMNVEV (reference sequence). The CDR3 reads CASSLTPGTGKNEQFF.

J is TRBJ2-1 and V is TRBV28; the D call of TRBD1 rests on TCRdb alone, since no DNA is present to check it. The CDR3 loop spans 15 amino acids. CDR1 MDHEN and CDR2 SYDVKM come from the germline V gene. The CDR3 loop reads CASTPGARSYNEQFF.

V is TRBV12-3 or TRBV12-4 and J is TRBJ2-1; TCRdb proposes TRBD2, but this gene call is untestable without DNA. This CDR3 has 16 amino acids. This chain's CDR3 is CASSPPTSGPYNEQFF.

The chain couples TRBV12-3 or TRBV12-4 to TRBJ2-1; TCRdb lists TRBD2, though no DNA is available to test this call. The CDR3 spans 16 residues. This chain's CDR3 is CASRDGLAGGYNEQFF.

J is TRBJ1-5 and V is TRBV7-6; TCRdb outputs TRBD1, but without DNA this stays unchecked. Germline loops: CDR1 SGHVS, CDR2 FNYEAQ. This CDR3 is 16 amino acids long. The CDR3: CASSLGTGSDNQPQHF.

The chain carries TRBV7-9 and TRBJ2-1; the TCRdb D gene call, TRBD1, has no DNA to confirm it. Germline V gene sequence: CDR1 SEHNR, CDR2 FQNEAQ (reference sequence). The CDR3 contains 17 residues. CDR3 protein: CASSSNRESTYNDGQFF.

The chain couples TRBV5-5 to TRBJ2-2; TCRdb gives TRBD1 as the D gene, but with no DNA this cannot be confirmed. This CDR3 is 15 amino acids long. The germline V gene has CDR1 SGHKS and CDR2 YYEKEE (reference sequence). CDR3 amino acids: CASSLGLGVPGELFF.

The CDR3 loop reads CATRETGINQPQHF. The gene calls are TRBV15 and TRBJ1-5; TCRdb reports TRBD1, a call that lacks DNA to check it against. This CDR3 spans 14 amino acids. The germline V gene has CDR1 LNHNV and CDR2 YYDKDF (reference sequence).

The chain uses TRBV6-5 and TRBJ2-1. CDR1 is MNHEY, CDR2 SVGAGI, per germline. The CDR3 is made up of 13 amino acids. The CDR3 spells CASSTPLSNEQFF.

V usage is TRBV9 and J usage is TRBJ2-5; TCRdb lists TRBD1, though no DNA is available to test this call. CDR3 length: 15 residues. Germline assignment: CDR1 SGDLS and CDR2 YYNGEE. This CDR3 reads CASDPGTGIRETQYF.

The V call is TRBV7-8, the J call TRBJ1-3. The CDR3 is 15 residues long. The germline CDR1 and CDR2 sequences are SGHVS and FQNEAQ. The CDR3 protein is CASSRGTDSGNTIYF.

This CDR3 reads CASSLDRGRNTEAFF. This chain links TRBV27 with TRBJ1-1; TCRdb's assignment of TRBD1 cannot be checked, as there is no DNA. The CDR3 loop spans 15 amino acids. The germline CDR1 and CDR2 sequences are MNHEY and SMNVEV (reference sequence).

The V and J genes are TRBV18 and TRBJ1-1; TCRdb's D call, TRBD1, is unchecked because there is no DNA. CDR3 length equals 13 residues. Germline CDR1 reads KGHSH; CDR2 reads LQKENI. CDR3 in amino acids: CASSLAPQGEAFF.

This chain uses TRBV5-1 with TRBJ1-1. The CDR3 consists of 14 residues. Germline CDR1 SGHRS, CDR2 YFSETQ. The CDR3 protein is CASSLEGLHTEAFF.

V usage is TRBV29-1 and J usage is TRBJ2-5. CDR3 length: 12 residues. The germline V gene has CDR1 SQVTM and CDR2 ANQGSEA. The CDR3: CSVGGVRETQYF.